The clone carrying this T cell receptor beta chain was seen repeatedly, ten times or more. This sample is part of a study of molecular identifiers for immune sequencing clone quantification. TCRdb redid the calling of the PCR reads with MiXCR, one entry per CDR3 protein. The sample has about 320,000 distinct CDR3 sequences, around a fifth seen once. CDR3 length equals 15 residues. The V end was cut by 6 bases, the J end by 4 bases, with 15 bases between. Germline V gives CDR1 MNHEY, CDR2 SVGAGI. The sequenced sample was naive CD8+ T cells from blood, with Jurkat cell RNA spiked in. The subset was: FACS-sorted CD8+CD4-CCR7+CD45RA+ naive T cells. The chain couples TRBV6-5 to TRBJ1-4; maybe TRBD1 (6 bases). The receptor comes from a human donor in good health. Some libraries in this study had Jurkat cell RNA spiked in. The CDR3 region is CASSSDSEVNEKLFF. The CDR3 coding sequence is TGTGCCAGCAGCTCGGACAGTGAAGTTAATGAAAAACTGTTTTTT.